The 27 T cell receptor beta chains listed next were all sequenced from one sample in a study of shared clonotypes between healthy human individuals (TCRdb year 2020). The library came from the immunoSEQ multiplex PCR assay. In its TCRdb copy, this immuneACCESS table keeps in-frame sequences only and misses some clones. Where compared with another copy, unresolved V genes explain less than half of these, and the others have no known cause. Within this sample are about 980,000 clones, with approximately 80% of them counted one time only. The top ten hold about 1.5% of the sample. The sample taken for sequencing was memory CD4+ T cells sorted from blood. Reading the label with the study, this specimen's cell subset or site is: CD45RA-negative fraction. The receptor source for this set is a man in his late teens or twenties in good health.

V gene TRBV15 combines with J gene TRBJ1-2, with TRBD1 matching over 8 bases. Trimming removed 8 bases from V and 8 bases from J; junction bases left unmatched: 10. The CDR3 has 13 amino acids. Germline assignment: CDR1 LNHNV and CDR2 YYDKDF (reference sequence). CDR3 amino acids: CATSFGGTGGYTF. Here the CDR3 DNA reads TGTGCCACCTCCTTTGGGGGGACAGGAGGCTACACCTTC.

This chain uses TRBV29-1 with TRBJ2-1, with a tentative D call TRBD1 (7 bases). Trimming removed 6 bases from V and 1 base from J, with 13 bases in between. Per germline, CDR1 SQVTM and CDR2 ANQGSEA. This CDR3 has 14 residues. As DNA, the CDR3 is TGCAGCGTATCAGGGGGGCGATCCTACAATGAGCAGTTCTTC. It translates to CSVSGGRSYNEQFF.

J is TRBJ2-5 and V is TRBV5-4, with a weak D call TRBD1 (5 bases). The CDR3 is 14 residues long. The germline CDR1 and CDR2 sequences are SGHNT and YYREEE (reference sequence). The germline V and J ends were trimmed by 7 bases and 1 base, with 14 bases remaining between them. The CDR3 nucleotides are TGTGCCAGCCAGGGAATGGGATCCCAAGAGACCCAGTACTTC. Its protein product is CASQGMGSQETQYF.

This clone was seen only a few times. Other DNA sequences in the same sample also yield this CDR3. The chain links TRBV7-9 to TRBJ1-1, with D hard to call. CDR3 size: 12 residues. Germline CDR1 and CDR2: SEHNR and FQNEAQ (reference sequence). Trimming cost V 5 bases and J 2 bases, with 6 bases left between them. The CDR3 coding sequence is TGTGCCAGCAGCAGGGAAAACACTGAAGCTTTCTTT. This codes for CASSRENTEAFF.

This clone occurred many times. V and J are TRBV5-8 and TRBJ1-6; D possibly corresponds to TRBD1 (5 bases). The CDR3 runs 15 residues. V lost 5 bases and J 9 bases, leaving 18 bases between the germline ends. In germline, CDR1 is SGHTS, CDR2 YDEGEE. In DNA, the CDR3 is TGTGCCAGCAGAGGCCAGGAGACAGAGACTTCACCCCTCCACTTT. Protein: CASRGQETETSPLHF.

This chain links TRBV28 with TRBJ2-2; 10 bases map to TRBD2. Germline V CDR1 and CDR2: MDHEN, SYDVKM. This CDR3 region has 16 residues. The ends lost 4 bases at V and 4 bases at J; junction bases unmatched: 6. The CDR3 region is CASSYRAGGFTGELFF. The CDR3 nucleotides are TGTGCCAGCAGTTACAGAGCGGGGGGGTTCACCGGGGAGCTGTTTTTT.

This clone was recorded once. The V and J genes are TRBV18 and TRBJ2-2; tentatively, D is TRBD2 (5 bases). The CDR3 loop spans 13 amino acids. The germline CDR1 and CDR2 sequences are KGHSH and LQKENI. Trimming took 8 bases from V and 2 from J, leaving 9 bases between them. The CDR3 sequence is CASHGLNTGELFF. DNA for the CDR3: TGTGCCAGCCATGGACTCAACACCGGGGAGCTGTTTTTT.

The rearrangement uses TRBV7-2 and TRBJ2-2, with D possibly being TRBD1 or TRBD2 (6 bases each). V was pared by 5 bases and J by 0 bases, with 13 bases between. The CDR3 length is 16 residues. Germline V gene sequence: CDR1 SGHTA, CDR2 FQGNSA. The CDR3 region is CASSVRGRPNTGELFF. The CDR3 bases are TGTGCCAGCAGCGTCCGGGGGCGTCCGAACACCGGGGAGCTGTTTTTT.

The rearrangement links TRBV11-3 to TRBJ1-1; TRBD1 matches 8 bases. The germline CDR1 and CDR2 sequences are SGHNT and YENEEA. The CDR3 extends over 15 amino acids. Trimming removed 5 bases from V and 1 base from J; junction bases left unmatched: 6. The CDR3 bases are TGTGCCAGCAGCCTCTCCGGACAGGGGAACACTGAAGCTTTCTTT. It specifies CASSLSGQGNTEAFF.

Turning to this clone: This CDR3 is also generated by other DNA sequences in the sample. The chain uses TRBV5-1 and TRBJ2-7; D is unresolved. The CDR3 spans 14 residues. The V gene's germline CDR1 is SGHRS and CDR2 YFSETQ. The V and J ends lost 0 bases and 2 bases respectively, with 9 bases between them. Here the CDR3 reads CASSLAESTYEQYF. In nucleotides, the CDR3 is TGCGCCAGCAGCTTGGCCGAGAGCACCTACGAGCAGTACTTC. Using reference TRBV5-1 and TRBJ2-7 for the parts outside the CDR3, the full variable domain is KAGVTQTPRYLIKTRGQQVTLSCSPISGHRSVSWYQQTPGQGLQFLFEYFSETQRNKGNFPGRFSGRQFSNSRSEMNVSTLELGDSALYLCASSLAESTYEQYFGPGTRLTVT.

This clone was seen only once. This chain joins TRBV6-5 and TRBJ1-5, with D maybe TRBD1 (6 bases). Germline-derived CDR1 and CDR2 are MNHEY and SVGAGI. The CDR3 runs 13 residues. V was clipped by 6 bases and J by 4 bases, with 10 bases between them. The CDR3 DNA sequence: TGTGCCAGCAGAATGGACAGAAATCAGCCCCAGCATTTT. It specifies CASRMDRNQPQHF.

The chain has TRBV5-6 and TRBJ2-3; D unresolved. The CDR3 has 13 residues. V lost 4 bases and J lost 6, with 12 bases in between. CDR1 is SGHDT, CDR2 YYEEEE, per germline. CDR3 bases: TGTGCCAGCAGCCTCAAATTAGTGGATACGCAGTATTTT. The encoded protein is CASSLKLVDTQYF.

The chain has TRBV6-4 and TRBJ1-1; D not resolved. Germline V gives CDR1 MRHNA, CDR2 SNTAGT. V lost 3 bases, J lost 6 bases, and 20 bases lay in between. The CDR3 totals 16 residues. CDR3 residues: CASSEQYALRGAEAFF. CDR3 sequence (DNA): TGTGCCAGCAGTGAACAGTATGCCCTGAGAGGCGCTGAAGCTTTCTTT.

This chain connects TRBV11-2 to TRBJ2-7, with TRBD1 as a possible D gene (5 bases). CDR3 length equals 14 residues. Trimming removed 6 bases from V and 5 bases from J, with 17 bases in between. Germline CDR1 reads SGHAT; CDR2 reads FQNNGV. CDR3 sequence reads: CASRLSSQGHEQYF. For the CDR3, the DNA is TGTGCCAGCAGACTCAGTTCGCAGGGCCACGAGCAGTACTTC.

This chain connects TRBV7-9 to TRBJ2-7; D is tentatively TRBD1 or TRBD2 (5 bases each). Germline V gene lookup returns CDR1 SEHNR and CDR2 FQNEAQ (reference sequence). CDR3 length equals 15 residues. The germline V and J ends were trimmed by 3 bases and 4 bases, with 16 bases remaining between them. The CDR3 DNA reads as TGTGCCAGCAGCTTGCTGAGGGACGGAGGATACGAGCAGTACTTC. Protein: CASSLLRDGGYEQYF.

On this clone itself: Distinct nucleotide sequences in the sample also encode this CDR3. The chain uses TRBV7-2 and TRBJ2-5; D is unresolved. Trimming removed 1 base from V and 1 base from J, with 7 bases in between. The CDR3 is 14 residues long. The V gene's germline CDR1 is SGHTA and CDR2 FQGNSA. The CDR3 loop reads CASSLGGSQETQYF. For the CDR3, the DNA is TGTGCCAGCAGCTTAGGTGGCAGCCAAGAGACCCAGTACTTC.

V is TRBV11-2 and J is TRBJ2-5; 12 bases are shared with TRBD1. Germline loops: CDR1 SGHAT, CDR2 FQNNGV. J was trimmed by 4 bases and V by 3 bases; bases with no gene match: 9. This CDR3 comprises 17 residues. The CDR3 DNA follows: TGTGCCAGCAGCTTGGGTACCGGGACAGGGGGCAGAGAGACCCAGTACTTC. This translates into CASSLGTGTGGRETQYF.

The chain joins TRBV9 to TRBJ2-5, with TRBD2 matching 12 bases. CDR3 length: 16 residues. Trimming at V came to 0 bases and at J to 2 bases, leaving 2 bases not matched to a gene. Germline V CDR1 and CDR2: SGDLS, YYNGEE. This CDR3 is CASSVAGTSGQETQYF. The CDR3, as DNA: TGTGCCAGCAGCGTAGCCGGGACTAGCGGGCAAGAGACCCAGTACTTC.

The gene calls are TRBV10-3 and TRBJ1-6, with D possibly matching TRBD1 (6 bases). V dropped 4 bases and J dropped 12 bases, with 19 bases sitting between them. Germline CDR1 ENHRY, CDR2 SYGVKD. The CDR3 has 15 amino acids. The CDR3 DNA reads as TGTGCCATCAGTGCTAGGGGGGGCGACCTATTACCCCTCCACTTT. Residues: CAISARGGDLLPLHF.

This clone occurred once. The chain joins TRBV13 to TRBJ1-1; TRBD1 might be the D (5 bases). CDR1 and CDR2 from the germline V gene are PRHDT and FYEKMQ (reference sequence). Trimming removed 5 bases at V and 1 base at J, with 8 bases between. The length of the CDR3 is 13 residues. CDR3 in amino acids: CASSATGNTEAFF. Here the CDR3 DNA reads TGTGCCAGCAGCGCAACAGGGAACACTGAAGCTTTCTTT.

V gene TRBV5-1 combines with J gene TRBJ2-1; no clear D gene. V lost 2 bases and J 0 bases, leaving 9 bases between the germline ends. Germline loops: CDR1 SGHRS, CDR2 YFSETQ. The CDR3 extends over 15 amino acids. The DNA of the CDR3 is TGCGCCAGCAGCTTTACGGATTCCTCCTACAATGAGCAGTTCTTC. It is translated as CASSFTDSSYNEQFF.

In its sample, this clone was seen many times. V gene TRBV2 combines with J gene TRBJ1-1; possible D gene TRBD1, 6 bases. V was shortened by 3 bases and J by 4 bases, with 15 bases between the two germline ends. In germline, CDR1 is SNHLY, CDR2 FYNNEI. This CDR3 contains 15 residues. The CDR3 is CASSETGGGVTEAFF. The CDR3 region has the DNA TGTGCCAGCAGTGAGACAGGAGGTGGTGTCACTGAAGCTTTCTTT.

The chain links TRBV6-5 to TRBJ2-5; D not certain. The V end was cut by 1 base, the J end by 5 bases, with 8 bases between. The CDR3 loop spans 13 amino acids. The germline CDR1 and CDR2 sequences are MNHEY and SVGAGI. Here the CDR3 reads CASSYLVTETQYF. The CDR3 nucleotides read TGTGCCAGCAGTTACTTGGTGACGGAGACCCAGTACTTC.

This clone was picked up a small number of times. The CDR3: CSVVSTSIWGSTDTQYF. DNA of the CDR3: TGCAGCGTTGTTTCTACGAGTATCTGGGGGAGCACAGATACGCAGTATTTT. The chain uses TRBV29-1 and TRBJ2-3; D is tentatively TRBD1 or TRBD2 (5 bases each). The CDR3 is made up of 17 amino acids. V was clipped by 4 bases and J by 0 bases, with 20 bases between them. The V gene's germline CDR1 is SQVTM and CDR2 ANQGSEA.

The chain has TRBV7-9 and TRBJ2-5, with D uncertain. The germline V and J ends were trimmed by 2 bases and 5 bases, with 15 bases remaining between them. The germline V gene has CDR1 SEHNR and CDR2 FQNEAQ (reference sequence). This CDR3 is built from 15 residues. CDR3 protein: CASSLPSQITETQYF. The CDR3 nucleotides read TGTGCCAGCAGCTTACCCTCCCAGATTACGGAGACCCAGTACTTC.

CDR3 DNA sequence: TGTGCCAGCAGCTTACACGAGGTAGCCGGGGAGCTGTTTTTT. Translated: CASSLHEVAGELFF. J is TRBJ2-2 and V is TRBV7-2; D ambiguous. Trimming pared 2 bases from V and 6 bases from J, leaving 10 bases between. The germline CDR1 and CDR2 sequences are SGHTA and FQGNSA. This CDR3 contains 14 residues. The full variable domain, in which reference TRBV7-2 and TRBJ2-2 provide the parts outside the CDR3, is GAGVSQSPSNKVTEKGKDVELRCDPISGHTALYWYRQSLGQGLEFLIYFQGNSAPDKSGLPSDRFSAERTGGSVSTLTIQRTQQEDSAVYLCASSLHEVAGELFFGEGSRLTVL.

The J gene is TRBJ2-1, the V gene TRBV2; the D is unclear. Germline V gene data show CDR1 as SNHLY and CDR2 as FYNNEI. This CDR3 is built from 13 residues. V was pared by 4 bases and J by 4 bases, with 8 bases between. The CDR3 nucleotides read TGTGCCAGCAGTGTAGGCGGATACAATGAGCAGTTCTTC. As protein: CASSVGGYNEQFF.